This T cell receptor beta chain appears in the sequencing data of a study of cytomegalovirus exposure and HLA in healthy donors. For the study at large: Most genotyped donors, over 70% of around 370, had Caucasian-associated genetic ancestry. General study results and limits: In vitro testing confirmed a few CMV-associated chains as specific for CMV antigens. Cytomegalovirus association was listed for approximately 150 TCR beta chains.

PCR was performed using 60 Vbeta and 13 Jbeta primers. Measured with immunoSEQ multiplex PCR; TCRdb has only the in-frame clones, and not every one. Among 100,000 to 150,000 clones, roughly 76% were seen once, and the ten largest hold 2.5% to 3.5%. Germline trimming cut 3 bases from V and 3 bases from J; bases unmatched to any gene: 6. Germline CDR1 and CDR2: SGHTA and FQGNSA. This CDR3 is 15 amino acids long. A note on this clone: Antigen specificity is unknown.

Material: PBMCs. This clonotype originated in a woman between 45 and 65 years old in good health and CMV-seronegative. The rearrangement joins TRBV7-2 to TRBJ2-3, with 7 bases matching TRBD2. CDR3 coding DNA: TGTGCCAGCAGCTTCCAAGGACTAGGAACAGATACGCAGTATTTT. Amino acids: CASSFQGLGTDTQYF.